The clone carrying this T cell receptor beta chain was observed a few times. Its antigen is currently unknown. Construction of the TCR beta libraries employed iRepertoire HTBI primers in conjunction with Arm-PCR of CDR3 regions. Via MiXCR, TCRdb re-called the multiplex PCR reads, giving one row per CDR3 protein. The sample holds 550,000 or so distinct CDR3 sequences, 12% seen once. The time point here: newly diagnosed GD, antithyroid drugs for less than 3 months. Extracted RNA from PBMCs served as the source of the TCR library. V lost 5 bases and J lost 6, with 12 bases in between. Looked up from germline, CDR1 is MDHEN and CDR2 is SYDVKM. CDR3 length equals 13 residues. This specimen belongs to a study of regulatory T cells in long-lasting Graves disease. Whole-study findings and limits: Persistent Graves' patients showed less TCR diversity than newly diagnosed patients showed. Repertoires from persistent disease leaned toward TRBV28, TRBJ1-2 and TRBJ2-5.

These data are also associated with another study on T cells in Graves' hyperthyroidism and ophthalmopathy.

The sequence derives from a woman between 25 and 40 years old with Graves disease. Sequencing used peripheral blood mononuclear cells (PBMCs), obtained at new diagnosis, from a patient treated with antithyroid drugs. The chain carries TRBV28 and TRBJ2-3, with D possibly being TRBD2 (5 bases). CDR3: CASSGLWEDTQYF. Here the CDR3 DNA reads TGTGCCAGCAGTGGACTGTGGGAGGATACGCAGTATTTT.